The 15 T cell receptor beta chains given below trace back to one sample, sequenced in a study of blood T cells in healthy people across ages. With a J-beta primer mix and a sample-barcoded 5' primer, a second PCR ran 7 to 11 cycles. TCRdb passed the 5' RACE reads through MiXCR, listing each CDR3 protein once. This sample has more than 800,000 distinct CDR3 sequences; around 26% occur once, and the top ten carry roughly 17%. The source material was blood. The receptor source for this set is a woman at least 80 years old in good health.

As for this clonotype: This may stem from a read error, because a much larger clone lies one nucleotide away. J is TRBJ2-1 and V is TRBV29-1; D ambiguous. The CDR3 spans 14 residues. Germline CDR1 SQVTM, CDR2 ANQGSEA. The CDR3 sequence is CSVEAGPSYNERFF. In DNA, the CDR3 is TGCAGCGTTGAGGCAGGTCCCTCCTACAATGAGCGGTTCTTC.

This clonotype was counted only a few times. The chain combines TRBV18 with TRBJ1-1; 8 bases fit TRBD1. V shed 5 bases, J shed 7 bases, and the junction held 9 bases outside the gene matches. This CDR3 is 14 amino acids long. Germline-derived CDR1 and CDR2 are KGHSH and LQKENI. The CDR3 spells CASSSQGAWGEAFF. The DNA of the CDR3 is TGTGCCAGCTCATCGCAGGGGGCTTGGGGTGAAGCTTTCTTT.

The CDR3 nucleotides read TGCAGCGTTGAGCGGCTAGATGACGAGCAGTACTTC. Translated: CSVERLDDEQYF. The chain employs TRBV29-1 and TRBJ2-7; no firm D call. The germline gives CDR1 SQVTM, CDR2 ANQGSEA. The CDR3 is 12 residues long. The germline V and J ends were trimmed by 3 bases and 5 bases, with 11 bases remaining between them.

The rearrangement uses TRBV7-2 and TRBJ2-1; 16 bases are a match to TRBD2. Looked up from germline, CDR1 is SGHTA and CDR2 is FQGNSA. V dropped 1 base and J dropped 5; count of bases not matched to a gene: 5. The CDR3 has 18 amino acids. For the CDR3, the DNA is TGTGCCAGCAGCTTAGGGGGACTAGCGGGGGGGTACAACAATGAGCAGTTCTTC. The encoded protein is CASSLGGLAGGYNNEQFF.

The sample holds many counts of this clonotype. The rearrangement uses TRBV20-1 and TRBJ2-5; D is perhaps TRBD2 (6 bases). Looked up from germline, CDR1 is DFQATT and CDR2 is SNEGSKA (reference sequence). This CDR3 is built from 15 residues. Trimming removed 1 base from V and 1 base from J, with 13 bases in between. The CDR3 loop is CSARGRGLGQETQYF. The DNA of the CDR3 is TGCAGTGCTAGAGGGAGGGGTCTTGGCCAAGAGACCCAGTACTTC.

This chain joins TRBV7-2 and TRBJ2-1; 11 bases align to TRBD2. Trimming removed 5 bases from V and 10 bases from J; junction bases left unmatched: 13. The CDR3 sequence is 16 residues long. Germline V gene lookup returns CDR1 SGHTA and CDR2 FQGNSA. The CDR3 bases are TGTGCCAGCAGCAACAGACTAGCGGGGACCGGCGGCGAGCAGTTCTTC. This gives the protein CASSNRLAGTGGEQFF. Variable domain in full (rest from reference TRBV7-2 and TRBJ2-1): GAGVSQSPSNKVTEKGKDVELRCDPISGHTALYWYRQSLGQGLEFLIYFQGNSAPDKSGLPSDRFSAERTGGSVSTLTIQRTQQEDSAVYLCASSNRLAGTGGEQFFGPGTRLTVL.

This clonotype turned up a few times. The rearrangement links TRBV7-9 to TRBJ2-5; D possibly corresponds to TRBD1 (6 bases). This CDR3 has 14 residues. Germline V gene sequence: CDR1 SEHNR, CDR2 FQNEAQ (reference sequence). With 5 bases removed from V and 5 bases from J, the gap between germline ends came to 15 bases. CDR3 sequence reads: CASSQDSGLETQYF. As DNA, the CDR3 is TGTGCCAGCAGCCAGGACAGCGGCCTGGAGACCCAGTACTTC.

Turning to this clonotype: A much larger clone lies a single base off, so this may be a read error. V is TRBV18 and J is TRBJ2-5, with TRBD2 matching 8 bases. The CDR3 extends over 13 amino acids. Per germline, CDR1 KGHSH and CDR2 LQKENI. The V and J ends lost 6 bases and 7 bases, in that order; junction bases with no gene match: 7. CDR3 bases: TGTGCCAGCTCGGGGACTAGTTCAGGGACCCAGTACTTC. Encoded protein: CASSGTSSGTQYF. Variable domain in full (rest from reference TRBV18 and TRBJ2-5): NAGVMQNPRHLVRRRGQEARLRCSPMKGHSHVYWYRQLPEEGLKFMVYLQKENIIDESGMPKERFSAEFPKEGPSILRIQQVVRGDSAAYFCASSGTSSGTQYFGPGTRLLVL.

A few counts support this clonotype. CDR3: CASSLFQGAYNEQFF. DNA for the CDR3: TGCGCCAGCAGCTTGTTTCAGGGGGCCTACAATGAGCAGTTCTTC. The chain carries TRBV5-1 and TRBJ2-1, with 7 bases lining up with TRBD1. CDR3 length: 15 amino acids. After removal of 1 base from V and 2 bases from J, the junction contained 3 bases not matched to a gene. The germline CDR1 and CDR2 sequences are SGHRS and YFSETQ.

There are a few counts of this clonotype. The rearrangement joins TRBV20-1 to TRBJ1-5, with unresolved D. The germline gives CDR1 DFQATT, CDR2 SNEGSKA (reference sequence). V lost 3 bases and J lost 2, with 11 bases in between. The length of the CDR3 is 14 residues. As DNA, the CDR3 is TGCAGTGCTAGCCGCTCTAGGGGCAATCAGCCCCAGCATTTT. It translates to CSASRSRGNQPQHF.

The chain couples TRBV7-3 to TRBJ2-1, with TRBD2 identical over 10 bases. CDR3 length: 17 amino acids. V was pared by 0 bases and J by 1 base, with 3 bases of the junction left unmatched. Per germline, CDR1 SGHTA and CDR2 FQGTGA. The CDR3: CASSLTTTSGSYNEQFF. In DNA, the CDR3 is TGTGCCAGCAGCTTAACGACGACTAGCGGGTCCTACAATGAGCAGTTCTTC.

This clonotype came up many times. The rearrangement uses TRBV6-6 and TRBJ2-7; possibly TRBD1 or TRBD2 for D (5 bases each). V was cut by 6 bases and J by 3 bases, with 18 bases left in between. Germline V lookup: CDR1 MNHNY, CDR2 SVGAGI (reference sequence). The CDR3 contains 15 residues. The CDR3 DNA sequence: TGTGCCAGCAGCGATTCCCCAGGGACGTTCTACGAGCAGTACTTC. This sequence encodes CASSDSPGTFYEQYF.

This chain uses TRBV4-1 with TRBJ1-5; D is unresolved. Germline V gene lookup returns CDR1 MGHRA and CDR2 YSYEKL. The CDR3 loop spans 16 amino acids. The V gene lost 0 bases and the J gene lost 6 bases, with 15 bases spanning the gap. The CDR3 is CASSQDPLRPLQPQHF. In DNA, the CDR3 is TGCGCCAGCAGCCAAGATCCCCTGCGCCCGCTTCAGCCCCAGCATTTT.

V and J are TRBV20-1 and TRBJ1-1, with unresolved D. The V gene lost 6 bases and the J gene lost 1 base, with 6 bases spanning the gap. The CDR3 runs to 11 residues. Looked up from germline, CDR1 is DFQATT and CDR2 is SNEGSKA (reference sequence). CDR3 DNA sequence: TGCAGTGCCCCCTGGAACACTGAAGCTTTCTTT. Its protein is CSAPWNTEAFF.

With regard to this clonotype: This may come from a read error, since a much larger clone is one base off. V and J are TRBV7-8 and TRBJ2-7, with a weak D call TRBD2 (6 bases). CDR1 and CDR2 (germline): SGHVS, FQNEAQ. The CDR3 totals 15 residues. CDR3 region: CASSLTGDRSYEQDF. CDR3 DNA sequence: TGTGCCAGCAGCTTAACGGGGGACCGATCCTACGAGCAGGACTTC.